These T cell receptor beta chains were read from a single sample in a study of blood T cells in healthy people across ages. MiXCR was run by TCRdb on the 5' RACE reads, yielding one entry per CDR3 protein. The table includes fewer than 1,200,000 distinct CDR3 sequences, roughly a quarter detected once. These records were also assigned to another study, of T cells of mothers and their children.

The sample was blood. The receptors were sampled from a girl aged 2 to 10 in good health. Both conserved end residues are trimmed from each CDR3. Fields, in order: V gene, CDR3 protein.

>TRBV5-1
ASSSGQVGVSYEQY
>TRBV9
ASSAYLLAGVDNEQF
>TRBV20-1
SGSQGGDPYEQY
>TRBV20-1
SASIRGPQETQY
>TRBV7-3
ASSLIASGRYNEQF
>TRBV12-3/TRBV12-4
ASSRHVDSTYGYT
>TRBV6-1
ASMGLAGTNEQF
>TRBV12-5
ASGQATGTQY
>TRBV29-1
SVEGPIRTSEETQY
>TRBV28
ASSFGNQGILEETQY
>TRBV20-1
SAGIPLSSGYNEQF
>TRBV7-9
ASSFLGTGNRETQY
>TRBV7-9
ASSLPSALEQF
>TRBV9
ASSVASGTYNEQF
>TRBV20-1
SAELAGGPELFDEQF
>TRBV20-1
SAKKRIRDETQY
>TRBV29-1
SVVEGSSGVTDTQY
>TRBV7-2
ASSVPTSGYTDTQY
>TRBV12-3/TRBV12-4
ASSLGRRGEQF
>TRBV7-2
ASSLFGGSYEQY
>TRBV29-1
SVSRGNTEAF
>TRBV27
ASRLGQGFLRENSPLH
>TRBV24-1
ATSDTRGPT
>TRBV28
ASSRQLGGSYEQY
>TRBV9
ASSVRPSGPEAF
>TRBV12-3/TRBV12-4
ASRTGGKGYT
>TRBV5-1
ASSWEPGQGVEGYT
>TRBV25-1
ASSESRDIYTDTQY
>TRBV2
ASKGTASSTDTQY
>TRBV6-6
ASSYPGQSHEQY